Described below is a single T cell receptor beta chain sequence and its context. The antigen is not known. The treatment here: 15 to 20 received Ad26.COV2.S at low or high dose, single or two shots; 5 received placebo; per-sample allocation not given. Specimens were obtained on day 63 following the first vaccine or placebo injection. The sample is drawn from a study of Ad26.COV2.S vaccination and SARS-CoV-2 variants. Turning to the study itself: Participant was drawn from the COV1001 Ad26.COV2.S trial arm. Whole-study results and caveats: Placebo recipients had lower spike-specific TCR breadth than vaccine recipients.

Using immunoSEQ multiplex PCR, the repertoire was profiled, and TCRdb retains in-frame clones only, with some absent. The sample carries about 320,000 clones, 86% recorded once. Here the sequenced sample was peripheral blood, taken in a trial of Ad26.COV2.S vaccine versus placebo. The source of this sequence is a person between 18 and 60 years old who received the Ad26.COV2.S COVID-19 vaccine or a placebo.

Here the CDR3 DNA reads TGCGCCAGCAGCCACTCCGGGACTAGCGGGGGAACCTACAATGAGCAGTTCTTC. Its protein product is CASSHSGTSGGTYNEQFF. The chain joins TRBV4-1 to TRBJ2-1; 14 bases fit TRBD2. J was trimmed by 2 bases and V by 3 bases; bases with no gene match: 6. The CDR3 spans 18 residues. Per the germline V gene, CDR1 is MGHRA and CDR2 is YSYEKL.